This is a list of T cell receptor beta chains from one sample in a study of shared clonotypes between healthy human individuals. Libraries were prepared by immunoSEQ multiplex PCR; TCRdb keeps only in-frame clonotypes and omits some of them. Among more than 400,000 clones, approximately 81% were seen once, and the ten largest hold roughly 13%. Sample: PBMCs. These receptors all come from a woman aged 40-49 years in good health. Some clones in this sample may be carry-over from other donors' samples. Each CDR3 is given with its conserved first and last residue. Fields, in order: D gene, V gene, clone size, J gene, CDR3 protein, CDR3 DNA. The D gene is left open where the match is weak. Expanded clones are given a class, and other clones once, few, many or no size at all.

>-|TRBV11-3|-|TRBJ2-1
CASSLGGPNNEQFF
TGTGCCAGCAGCTTAGGCGGGCCAAACAATGAGCAGTTCTTC
>-|TRBV7-8|-|TRBJ1-4
CASSFRRANEKLFF
TGTGCCAGCAGCTTCCGCAGGGCTAATGAAAAACTGTTTTTT
>-|TRBV6-1|-|TRBJ1-1
CASSVWWEGNTEAFF
TGTGCCAGCAGTGTATGGTGGGAGGGCAACACTGAAGCTTTCTTT
>-|TRBV5-1|-|TRBJ2-5
CASSSNQIQETQYF
TGCGCCAGCAGCTCCAACCAAATCCAAGAGACCCAGTACTTC
>-|TRBV5-6|-|TRBJ2-1
CASSLGQAYNEQFF
TGTGCCAGCAGCTTGGGACAGGCCTACAATGAGCAGTTCTTC
>-|TRBV2|-|TRBJ1-2
CASFTVKELNYGYTF
TGTGCCAGCTTCACAGTAAAGGAGCTAAACTATGGCTACACCTTC
>-|TRBV9|-|TRBJ2-2
CASSVVADPNTGELFF
TGTGCCAGCAGCGTAGTGGCGGATCCGAACACCGGGGAGCTGTTTTTT
>TRBD2|TRBV7-6|-|TRBJ2-7
CASSLGLAGGPGYEQYF
TGTGCCAGCAGCTTAGGACTAGCGGGAGGCCCGGGCTACGAGCAGTACTTC
>TRBD1|TRBV28|-|TRBJ2-5
CASSLFGTGGSRETQYF
TGTGCCAGCAGTTTATTCGGGACAGGGGGCAGCCGGGAGACCCAGTACTTC
>-|TRBV7-2|-|TRBJ2-5
CASSFGREETQYF
TGTGCCAGCAGCTTTGGCAGGGAAGAGACCCAGTACTTC
>-|TRBV6-6|few|TRBJ2-3
CASSYSETDTQYF
TGTGCCAGCAGTTATAGCGAGACAGATACGCAGTATTTT
>-|TRBV7-2|-|TRBJ2-7
CASSFPGPGPPQYF
TGTGCCAGCAGCTTTCCGGGCCCGGGCCCCCCGCAGTACTTC
>-|TRBV7-9|-|TRBJ1-4
CASSHGRGATNEKLFF
TGTGCCAGCAGCCACGGACGGGGAGCAACTAATGAAAAACTGTTTTTT
>TRBD1|TRBV7-9|-|TRBJ1-4
CASKRDSQNEKLFF
TGTGCCAGCAAACGGGACAGCCAAAATGAAAAACTGTTTTTT
>-|TRBV27|-|TRBJ2-3
CASSSARSTDTQYF
TGTGCCAGCAGCTCCGCCCGTAGCACAGATACGCAGTATTTT
>TRBD2|TRBV27|-|TRBJ2-7
CASSPSLAALTEQYF
TGTGCCAGCAGTCCCTCACTAGCGGCCCTAACTGAGCAGTACTTC
>TRBD1|TRBV27|-|TRBJ2-2
CASSLSGTGYPTGELFF
TGTGCCAGCAGTTTATCTGGGACAGGGTATCCCACCGGGGAGCTGTTTTTT
>TRBD1|TRBV28|-|TRBJ1-4
CASSTAGQINEKLFF
TGTGCCAGCAGTACGGCGGGACAGATTAATGAAAAACTGTTTTTT
>TRBD2|TRBV6-6|-|TRBJ2-1
CASSYSGGRWDNEQFF
TGTGCCAGCAGTTACTCTGGCGGGAGATGGGACAATGAGCAGTTCTTC
>TRBD1|TRBV5-1|-|TRBJ2-5
CASSLRTGGAEETQYF
TGCGCCAGCAGCTTGAGGACAGGGGGCGCGGAAGAGACCCAGTACTTC
>-|TRBV19|few|TRBJ1-2
CASSPYGDYGYTF
TGTGCCAGTAGCCCGTACGGAGACTATGGCTACACCTTC
>TRBD2|TRBV7-2|-|TRBJ2-1
CASSSRRTSDNEQFF
TGTGCCAGCAGCTCGAGACGGACTAGCGACAATGAGCAGTTCTTC
>-|TRBV7-9|-|TRBJ1-5
CASTKDSVGQPQHF
TGTGCCAGCACCAAAGACAGTGTCGGTCAGCCCCAGCATTTT
>TRBD1|TRBV7-2|-|TRBJ2-2
CASSSGQGGTGELFF
TGTGCCAGCAGCTCGGGACAGGGAGGCACCGGGGAGCTGTTTTTT
>-|TRBV28|once|TRBJ2-7
CASSLSNGGLVEQYF
TGTGCCAGCAGTTTATCGAATGGCGGCTTGGTCGAGCAGTACTTC
>-|TRBV5-8|once|TRBJ1-1
CASNTGYPNTEAFF
TGTGCCAGCAACACCGGCTACCCGAACACTGAAGCTTTCTTT
>-|TRBV30|many|TRBJ1-1
CAWSGGVWVNTEAFF
TGTGCCTGGAGTGGGGGGGTTTGGGTGAACACTGAAGCTTTCTTT
>TRBD1|TRBV5-1|-|TRBJ2-5
CASSTRQGAWETQYF
TGCGCCAGCAGCACTAGACAGGGGGCTTGGGAGACCCAGTACTTC
>-|TRBV7-6|-|TRBJ2-7
CASSTTRGSYEQYF
TGTGCCAGCAGCACCACTAGGGGCTCCTACGAGCAGTACTTC
>TRBD2|TRBV28|-|TRBJ2-7
CASSLSSGEMILSYEQYF
TGTGCCAGCAGTTTAAGTAGCGGGGAGATGATCCTCTCCTACGAGCAGTACTTC
>-|TRBV28|-|TRBJ1-5
CASTMGGGNQPQHF
TGTGCCAGCACCATGGGGGGTGGCAATCAGCCCCAGCATTTT
>-|TRBV6-5|-|TRBJ1-2
CASSSFYGYTF
TGTGCCAGCAGTTCGTTCTATGGCTACACCTTC
>TRBD2|TRBV30|-|TRBJ2-2
CAWAVAGGYTGELFF
TGTGCCTGGGCCGTAGCGGGAGGGTACACCGGGGAGCTGTTTTTT
>TRBD1|TRBV11-3|-|TRBJ2-7
CASSFQGADEQYF
TGTGCCAGCAGCTTTCAGGGGGCGGACGAGCAGTACTTC
>TRBD2|TRBV18|-|TRBJ2-7
CASSPWSGTYEQYF
TGTGCCAGCTCACCATGGAGCGGGACCTACGAGCAGTACTTC
>TRBD2|TRBV29-1|-|TRBJ2-3
CSVGLAGGTDTQYF
TGCAGCGTTGGGCTAGCGGGAGGCACAGATACGCAGTATTTT
>TRBD2|TRBV9|once|TRBJ2-1
CASSVASSGMNDEQFF
TGTGCCAGCAGCGTAGCAAGTAGCGGGATGAACGATGAGCAGTTCTTC
>TRBD1|TRBV19|-|TRBJ1-2
CASSITGTGYGYTF
TGTGCCAGTAGTATAACCGGGACAGGGTATGGCTACACCTTC